A selection of T cell receptor beta chains follows, all from one sample in a study of CXCR3-negative and CXCR3-positive naive CD8 T cells. TCRdb derives one entry per CDR3 protein from the 5' RACE reads, leaving out DNA. This table holds about 39,000 distinct CDR3 sequences. The sequenced sample consisted of naive CXCR3- CD8+ T cells from blood. These receptors were taken from a human donor in good health. Some clones in this sample may be carry-over from other donors' samples. Each CDR3 is given with its conserved first and last residue. Each record gives: clone size, J gene, V gene, CDR3 protein. Only some rows state a clone size, as once, few, many or a class for expanded clones.

NA TRBJ2-1 TRBV20-1 CSARGSGGTNEQFF
NA TRBJ2-7 TRBV7-3 CASSLSGRGSEQYF
NA TRBJ2-1 TRBV5-1 CASSPVFNNEQFF
NA TRBJ1-5 TRBV29-1 CSSGGRGVCQPQHF
NA TRBJ2-1 TRBV10-3 CAISEYGRNEQFF
NA TRBJ2-5 TRBV7-7 CASSDRGETQYF
NA TRBJ2-7 TRBV29-1 CSATGARSYEQYF
NA TRBJ1-4 TRBV20-1 CSARGGGATNEKLFF
NA TRBJ2-7 TRBV6-6 CASSGQNHHEQYF
NA TRBJ2-1 TRBV12-3/TRBV12-4 CASSLKELANEQFF
NA TRBJ2-1 TRBV29-1 CSLFSGQGIEDEQFF
NA TRBJ2-7 TRBV20-1 CSASKPGPLAEQYF
NA TRBJ2-1 TRBV7-6 CASSLSGRYNEQFF
NA TRBJ2-1 TRBV4-3 CASGQTNEQFF
NA TRBJ1-5 TRBV4-3 CASSQDRGEAHPQHF
NA TRBJ2-1 TRBV20-1 CSAREAASDYNEQFF
NA TRBJ2-2 TRBV12-3/TRBV12-4 CASSPTSRENTGELFF
NA TRBJ2-5 TRBV29-1 CSVNGWETQYF
NA TRBJ1-2 TRBV3-1 CASSTVPVYGYTF
NA TRBJ1-2 TRBV19 CASSPGLAYGYTF
NA TRBJ1-2 TRBV29-1 CSVEEGVDYTF
medium-sized TRBJ2-1 TRBV11-3 CASSSRDRGHEQFF
NA TRBJ2-6 TRBV29-1 CSVEDQGPGANVLTF
NA TRBJ2-7 TRBV6-2/TRBV6-3 CASSYGGSTDEQYF
NA TRBJ2-7 TRBV7-9 CASSEPGQAYEQYF
NA TRBJ1-1 TRBV3-1 CASSQVLGDEAFF
NA TRBJ1-2 TRBV6-5 CASSYSLQGNGYTF
NA TRBJ2-1 TRBV29-1 CSVEYLGLEQFF
NA TRBJ1-2 TRBV19 CASSIPDLRDGYTF
NA TRBJ2-5 TRBV27 CASSIRTPWEETQYF
NA TRBJ1-1 TRBV7-9 CASNGVGITEAFF
NA TRBJ1-5 TRBV28 CASSDRGNRPQHF
NA TRBJ1-3 TRBV29-1 CSVGGLQGEGHLSGNTIYF
NA TRBJ2-2 TRBV5-1 CASQPFSDYPTGELFF
NA TRBJ2-1 TRBV28 CASSLFGNEQFF
NA TRBJ2-3 TRBV20-1 CSARDLARPDTQYF
NA TRBJ2-4 TRBV9 CASSQEGGGAFNIQYF
NA TRBJ1-1 TRBV13 CASSLSLEGAVAFF
NA TRBJ2-7 TRBV15 CATTSSGVDYEQYF
NA TRBJ2-3 TRBV19 CASSIGDTFTDTQYF
NA TRBJ1-1 TRBV25-1 CASSPIGRGVNTEAFF